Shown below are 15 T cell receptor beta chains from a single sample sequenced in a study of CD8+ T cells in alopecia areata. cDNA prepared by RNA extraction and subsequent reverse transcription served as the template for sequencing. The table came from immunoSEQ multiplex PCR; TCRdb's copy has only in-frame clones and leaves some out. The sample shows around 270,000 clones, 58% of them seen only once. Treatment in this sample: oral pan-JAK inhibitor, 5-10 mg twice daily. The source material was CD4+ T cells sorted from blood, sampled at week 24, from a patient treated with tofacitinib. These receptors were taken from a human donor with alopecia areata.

CDR3 amino acids: CASNPSRVGTGELFF. CDR3 nucleotide sequence: TGTGCCAGCAACCCTAGCAGGGTCGGCACCGGGGAGCTGTTTTTT. V gene TRBV28 combines with J gene TRBJ2-2; either TRBD1 or TRBD2 may fit D (5 bases each). The germline V gene encodes CDR1 MDHEN and CDR2 SYDVKM. CDR3 size: 15 residues. Between the trimmed V and J ends, which lost 7 bases and 4 bases, there was a span of 16 bases.

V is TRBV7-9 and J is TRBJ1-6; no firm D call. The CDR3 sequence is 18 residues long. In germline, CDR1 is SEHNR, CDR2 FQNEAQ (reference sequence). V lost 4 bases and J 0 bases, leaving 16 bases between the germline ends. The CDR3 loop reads CASSYLRPRSSYNSPLHF. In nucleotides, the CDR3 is TGTGCCAGCAGCTACCTCCGCCCTAGGAGCTCCTATAATTCACCCCTCCACTTT.

CDR3 residues: CASSFTSGTEQYF. CDR3 DNA sequence: TGTGCCAGCAGCTTCACATCCGGGACCGAGCAGTACTTC. The rearrangement uses TRBV11-3 and TRBJ2-7, with D possibly called TRBD1 or TRBD2 (5 bases each). The CDR3 covers 13 residues. Germline CDR1 and CDR2: SGHNT and YENEEA. V lost 3 bases and J lost 6, with 12 bases in between.

CDR3 sequence reads: CAWRTSSYNEQFF. The DNA for the CDR3 is TGTGCCTGGAGAACTAGCTCCTACAATGAGCAGTTCTTC. The chain has TRBV30 and TRBJ2-1, with a possible D match to TRBD2 (5 bases). The CDR3 has 13 residues. Germline V gene lookup returns CDR1 GTSNPN and CDR2 SVGIG (reference sequence). Trimming stripped 3 bases from V and 0 bases from J, with 6 bases between.

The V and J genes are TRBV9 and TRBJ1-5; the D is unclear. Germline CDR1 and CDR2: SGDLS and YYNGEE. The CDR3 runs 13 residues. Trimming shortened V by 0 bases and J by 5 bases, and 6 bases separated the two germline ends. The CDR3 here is CASSVEWDQPQHF. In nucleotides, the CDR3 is TGTGCCAGCAGCGTAGAATGGGATCAGCCCCAGCATTTT.

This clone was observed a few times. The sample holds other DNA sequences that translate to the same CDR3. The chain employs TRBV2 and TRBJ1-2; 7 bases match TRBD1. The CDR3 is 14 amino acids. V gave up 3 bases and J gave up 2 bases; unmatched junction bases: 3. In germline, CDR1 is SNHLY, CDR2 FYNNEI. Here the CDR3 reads CASSETGPNYGYTF. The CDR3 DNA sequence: TGTGCCAGCAGTGAGACAGGGCCCAACTATGGCTACACCTTC.

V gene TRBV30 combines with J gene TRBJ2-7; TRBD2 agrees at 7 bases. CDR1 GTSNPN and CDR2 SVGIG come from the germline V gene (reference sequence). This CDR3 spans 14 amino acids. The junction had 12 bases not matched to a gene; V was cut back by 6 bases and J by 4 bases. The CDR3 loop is CACYWARGTYEQYF. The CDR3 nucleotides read TGTGCCTGCTACTGGGCGCGGGGGACGTACGAGCAGTACTTC.

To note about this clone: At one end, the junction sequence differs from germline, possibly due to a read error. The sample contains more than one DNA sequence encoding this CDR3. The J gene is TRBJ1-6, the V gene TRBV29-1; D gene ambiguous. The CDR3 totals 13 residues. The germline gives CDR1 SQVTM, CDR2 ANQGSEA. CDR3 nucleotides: TGCAGTGTTGAAGATAGGCTTAATTCACCCCTCCACTTT. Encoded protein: CSVEDRLNSPLHF.

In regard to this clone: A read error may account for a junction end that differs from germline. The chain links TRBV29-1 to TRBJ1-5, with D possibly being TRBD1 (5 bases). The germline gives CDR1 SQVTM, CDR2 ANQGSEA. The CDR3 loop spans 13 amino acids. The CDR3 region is CSVEDSRGGPQHF. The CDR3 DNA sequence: TGCAGCGTGGAAGACAGCCGGGGAGGGCCCCAGCATTTT. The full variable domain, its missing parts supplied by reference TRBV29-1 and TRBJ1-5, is SAVISQKPSRDICQRGTSLTIQCQVDSQVTMMFWYRQQPGQSLTLIATANQGSEATYESGFVIDKFPISRPNLTFSTLTVSNMSPEDSSIYLCSVEDSRGGPQHFGDGTRLSIL.

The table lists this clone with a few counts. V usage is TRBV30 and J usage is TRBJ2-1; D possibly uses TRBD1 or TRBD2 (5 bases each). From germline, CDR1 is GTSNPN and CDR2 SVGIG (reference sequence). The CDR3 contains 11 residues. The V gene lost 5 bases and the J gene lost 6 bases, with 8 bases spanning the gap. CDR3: CAWAGTNEQFF. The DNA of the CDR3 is TGTGCCTGGGCCGGGACCAATGAGCAGTTCTTC. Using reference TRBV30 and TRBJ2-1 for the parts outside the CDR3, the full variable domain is SQTIHQWPATLVQPVGSPLSLECTVEGTSNPNLYWYRQAAGRGLQLLFYSVGIGQISSEVPQNLSASRPQDRQFILSSKKLLLSDSGFYLCAWAGTNEQFFGPGTRLTVL.

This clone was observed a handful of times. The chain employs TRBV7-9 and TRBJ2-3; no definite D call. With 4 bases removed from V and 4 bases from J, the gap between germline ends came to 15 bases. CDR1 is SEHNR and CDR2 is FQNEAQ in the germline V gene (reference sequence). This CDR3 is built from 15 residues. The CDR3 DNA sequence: TGTGCCAGCAGCTCCAACTTCTTTACCGCAGATACGCAGTATTTT. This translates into CASSSNFFTADTQYF. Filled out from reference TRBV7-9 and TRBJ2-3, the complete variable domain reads DTGVSQNPRHKITKRGQNVTFRCDPISEHNRLYWYRQTLGQGPEFLTYFQNEAQLEKSRLLSDRFSAERPKGSFSTLEIQRTEQGDSAMYLCASSSNFFTADTQYFGPGTRLTVL.

The CDR3 region has the DNA TGCGCCAGCAGCCTCCGGGGGAGGGACAATGAGCAGTTCTTC. This translates into CASSLRGRDNEQFF. The chain employs TRBV4-1 and TRBJ2-1; 7 bases map to TRBD2. From germline, CDR1 is MGHRA and CDR2 YSYEKL. This CDR3 spans 14 amino acids. V gave up 4 bases and J gave up 5 bases; unmatched junction bases: 5.

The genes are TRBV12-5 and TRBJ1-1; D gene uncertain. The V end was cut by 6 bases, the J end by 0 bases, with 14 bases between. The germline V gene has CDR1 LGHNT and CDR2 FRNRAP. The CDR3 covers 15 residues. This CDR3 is CASGRPVTMNTEAFF. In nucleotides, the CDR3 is TGTGCTAGTGGCCGCCCAGTGACCATGAACACTGAAGCTTTCTTT.

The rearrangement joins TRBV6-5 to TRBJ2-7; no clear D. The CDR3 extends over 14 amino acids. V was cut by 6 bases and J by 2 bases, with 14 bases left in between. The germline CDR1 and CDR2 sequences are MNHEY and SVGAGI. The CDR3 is CASSKADGPYEQYF. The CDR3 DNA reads TGTGCCAGCAGCAAAGCCGACGGCCCCTACGAGCAGTACTTC.

This CDR3 reads CASSLGTGGYNEQFF. DNA for the CDR3: TGCGCCAGCAGCTTGGGGACAGGCGGCTACAATGAGCAGTTCTTC. The gene calls are TRBV5-1 and TRBJ2-1; 7 nucleotides align to TRBD1. The CDR3 loop spans 15 amino acids. CDR1 is SGHRS and CDR2 is YFSETQ in the germline V gene. Trimming cost V 0 bases and J 3 bases; bases outside gene matches: 3.